Following are 28 T cell receptor beta chains from one sample sequenced in a study of beta chain features in type 1 diabetes. Study findings and constraints: Significant though moderate, a shortening of TCRB CDR3s appeared in all four CD4+ subsets of Type 1 diabetes patients.

No antigen is known for these receptors. Sequenced material consisted of expressed TCRB transcripts (all of the isolated RNA was reverse transcribed). The table came from immunoSEQ multiplex PCR; TCRdb's copy has only in-frame clones and leaves some out. The table records fewer than 350,000 clones, about 15% of them present only once. The specimen sequenced was naive CD4+ T cells from blood. Receptors originate from a man aged 18 to 35 with type 1 diabetes.

The genes are TRBV11-2 and TRBJ2-3; the match to TRBD1 covers 9 bases. Unmatched junction bases numbered 3, after V lost 5 bases and J lost 0 bases. Germline V lookup: CDR1 SGHAT, CDR2 FQNNGV. The CDR3 length is 15 residues. CDR3 residues: CASSRGQGSTDTQYF. The CDR3 nucleotides are TGTGCCAGCAGCCGAGGACAGGGGAGCACAGATACGCAGTATTTT.

The chain is built from TRBV9 and TRBJ2-1; a possible D gene is TRBD2 (6 bases). The CDR3 extends over 14 amino acids. Looked up from germline, CDR1 is SGDLS and CDR2 is YYNGEE. Trimming took off 5 bases at V and 10 bases at J, with 19 bases between the two ends. CDR3 sequence reads: CASSKTSKEGEQFF. CDR3 coding DNA: TGTGCCAGCAGTAAGACTAGTAAGGAAGGGGAGCAGTTCTTC.

Regarding this clone: Other DNA sequences within the sample encode an identical CDR3. The chain carries TRBV27 and TRBJ2-1; 7 nucleotides agree with TRBD1. This CDR3 has 15 amino acids. CDR1 is MNHEY and CDR2 is SMNVEV in the germline V gene (reference sequence). Unmatched junction bases numbered 4, after V lost 5 bases and J lost 0 bases. The CDR3 protein is CASSRQGGSYNEQFF. The CDR3 DNA sequence: TGTGCCAGCAGTAGACAGGGCGGCTCCTACAATGAGCAGTTCTTC.

This clone was counted at least ten times. The chain has TRBV29-1 and TRBJ2-5; D possibly corresponds to TRBD2 (6 bases). The CDR3 contains 13 residues. Trimming took 6 bases from V and 1 from J, leaving 12 bases between them. Looked up from germline, CDR1 is SQVTM and CDR2 is ANQGSEA. CDR3 DNA: TGCAGCGTGGGAAGACTAGTCCAAGAGACCCAGTACTTC. It encodes CSVGRLVQETQYF.

V gene TRBV10-2 combines with J gene TRBJ2-1; TRBD2 is a possible D gene (6 bases). Germline lookup yields CDR1 WSHSY and CDR2 SAAADI. Trimming pared 5 bases from V and 0 bases from J, leaving 17 bases between. The CDR3 loop spans 17 amino acids. This CDR3 is CASSPWDFSISYNEQFF. In nucleotides, the CDR3 is TGCGCCAGCAGTCCTTGGGACTTCTCAATCTCCTACAATGAGCAGTTCTTC.

The sample holds a few counts of this clone. This chain uses TRBV2 with TRBJ1-5; 7 nucleotides align to TRBD1. CDR1 and CDR2 from the germline V gene are SNHLY and FYNNEI. The CDR3 extends over 13 amino acids. With V trimmed by 6 bases and J by 7 bases, 6 bases remained unmatched. CDR3 in amino acids: CASSYGQEQPQHF. CDR3 coding DNA: TGTGCCAGCAGCTACGGACAGGAGCAGCCCCAGCATTTT.

This chain connects TRBV20-1 to TRBJ2-5; tentatively, D is TRBD1 (6 bases). CDR3 length: 11 residues. Germline values: CDR1 DFQATT, CDR2 SNEGSKA (reference sequence). Trimming took 5 bases from V and 12 from J, leaving 16 bases between them. CDR3 region: CSAPYRGTKYF. CDR3 bases: TGCAGTGCTCCGTATCGTGGGACAAAGTACTTC.

V and J are TRBV7-2 and TRBJ1-1; D may be TRBD1 (5 bases). The CDR3 runs 15 residues. The germline V gene encodes CDR1 SGHTA and CDR2 FQGNSA. The germline V and J ends were trimmed by 4 bases and 5 bases, with 17 bases remaining between them. This CDR3 is CASSSRRGGKTEAFF. CDR3 bases: TGTGCCAGCAGCTCACGGCGCGGGGGGAAAACTGAAGCTTTCTTT.

V and J are TRBV9 and TRBJ2-1, with D possibly matching TRBD1 (5 bases). The germline V and J ends were trimmed by 0 bases and 6 bases, with 16 bases remaining between them. Germline CDR1 SGDLS, CDR2 YYNGEE. This CDR3 is 16 amino acids long. The CDR3 DNA follows: TGTGCCAGCAGCGTAGGGGGCGGAGCTGCCTTCAATGAGCAGTTCTTC. It is translated as CASSVGGGAAFNEQFF.

This clone came up a few times. The chain combines TRBV6-4 with TRBJ1-2; 8 bases align to TRBD1. Germline V gives CDR1 MRHNA, CDR2 SNTAGT. The CDR3 extends over 15 amino acids. J lost 7 bases, V lost 3 bases, and 10 bases had no gene match. The CDR3 DNA is TGTGCCAGCAGTGAAGGACAGGGTCGTTGGGGTGGCTACACCTTC. This gives the protein CASSEGQGRWGGYTF.

This chain uses TRBV28 with TRBJ1-5, with 8 bases fitting TRBD1. There are 14 residues in the CDR3. The V gene's germline CDR1 is MDHEN and CDR2 SYDVKM. Trimming at V came to 6 bases and at J to 7 bases, leaving 8 bases not matched to a gene. CDR3 amino acids: CASRVDRAGQPQHF. In nucleotides, the CDR3 is TGTGCCAGCAGAGTGGACAGGGCTGGCCAGCCCCAGCATTTT.

The rearrangement links TRBV5-1 to TRBJ2-1, with 8 bases identical to TRBD2. The CDR3 runs 16 residues. The germline gives CDR1 SGHRS, CDR2 YFSETQ. After removal of 2 bases from V and 8 bases from J, the junction contained 12 bases not matched to a gene. The CDR3 loop is CASSFDLAGGSYEQFF. The DNA for the CDR3 is TGCGCCAGCAGCTTTGATTTGGCGGGAGGATCATATGAGCAGTTCTTC.

The rearrangement joins TRBV7-8 to TRBJ2-7; tentatively, D is TRBD1 (5 bases). Trimming took 8 bases from V and 5 from J, leaving 16 bases between them. The germline V gene encodes CDR1 SGHVS and CDR2 FQNEAQ. The CDR3 spans 13 residues. CDR3 in amino acids: CASQQGEINEQYF. Here the CDR3 DNA reads TGTGCCAGCCAACAAGGGGAAATTAACGAGCAGTACTTC.

This clone was counted a few times. The rearrangement links TRBV27 to TRBJ2-1; TRBD1 aligns across 8 bases. V lost 6 bases to trimming and J lost 7 bases; unmatched junction nucleotides: 11. CDR1 and CDR2 (germline): MNHEY, SMNVEV (reference sequence). The CDR3 is 15 residues long. The CDR3, as DNA: TGTGCCAGCAGCCTGGGGCCAGGGGGCAGAAATGAGCAGTTCTTC. This translates into CASSLGPGGRNEQFF.

The sample holds one count of this clone. This rearrangement joins TRBV18 to TRBJ2-7; 7 bases agree with TRBD2. With 3 bases clipped from V and 4 bases from J, the junction kept 3 bases outside the gene matches. The germline CDR1 and CDR2 sequences are KGHSH and LQKENI. This CDR3 is built from 13 residues. The CDR3 here is CASSPAGEYEQYF. The CDR3 DNA follows: TGTGCCAGCTCACCGGCGGGAGAATACGAGCAGTACTTC.

This clone has just a few counts. The chain couples TRBV11-2 to TRBJ2-1; D not resolved. This CDR3 spans 13 amino acids. In germline, CDR1 is SGHAT, CDR2 FQNNGV. V shed 5 bases and J shed 8 bases, with 13 bases lying between them. CDR3 residues: CASSRLSFYEQFF. The CDR3, as DNA: TGTGCCAGCAGCAGACTTAGCTTTTATGAGCAGTTCTTC. Full variable domain (missing parts from reference TRBV11-2 and TRBJ2-1): EAGVAQSPRYKIIEKRQSVAFWCNPISGHATLYWYQQILGQGPKLLIQFQNNGVVDDSQLPKDRFSAERLKGVDSTLKIQPAKLEDSAVYLCASSRLSFYEQFFGPGTRLTVL.

Worth noting for this clone: This CDR3 is also generated by other DNA sequences in the sample. CDR3 DNA: TGTGCCTGGAGTGCTGGGGGGGAGACCCAGTACTTC. Its translation is CAWSAGGETQYF. This chain links TRBV30 with TRBJ2-5, with D possibly being TRBD2 (6 bases). CDR1 is GTSNPN, CDR2 SVGIG, per germline (reference sequence). The CDR3 is made up of 12 amino acids. Trimming removed 1 base at V and 5 bases at J, with 8 bases between.

This clone showed up just a few times. The chain combines TRBV7-2 with TRBJ2-1; 10 nucleotides align to TRBD2. Germline-derived CDR1 and CDR2 are SGHTA and FQGNSA. The CDR3 covers 16 residues. V lost 1 base, J lost 2 bases, and 2 bases stayed unmatched. The CDR3 region has the DNA TGTGCCAGCAGCTTAGACAGCGGGAGGGCCTACAATGAGCAGTTCTTC. Amino acid sequence: CASSLDSGRAYNEQFF. Full variable domain (rest looked up from reference TRBV7-2 and TRBJ2-1): GAGVSQSPSNKVTEKGKDVELRCDPISGHTALYWYRQSLGQGLEFLIYFQGNSAPDKSGLPSDRFSAERTGGSVSTLTIQRTQQEDSAVYLCASSLDSGRAYNEQFFGPGTRLTVL.

V usage is TRBV5-1 and J usage is TRBJ2-3; D ambiguous. CDR3 size: 14 residues. Trimming cost V 1 base and J 3 bases, with 9 bases left between them. Germline CDR1 reads SGHRS; CDR2 reads YFSETQ. Here the CDR3 DNA reads TGCGCCAGCAGCTTGATGGCAGGAACAGATACGCAGTATTTT. Its translation: CASSLMAGTDTQYF.

The chain uses TRBV7-9 and TRBJ2-5, with 15 bases aligning to TRBD2. V was clipped by 4 bases and J by 1 base; unmatched bases: 1. This CDR3 contains 16 residues. Germline V CDR1 and CDR2: SEHNR, FQNEAQ (reference sequence). This CDR3 is CASSWGLAGGQETQYF. The CDR3 nucleotides read TGTGCCAGCAGCTGGGGACTAGCGGGGGGCCAAGAGACCCAGTACTTC.

The rearrangement joins TRBV30 to TRBJ2-1; 8 bases align to TRBD2. Trimming at V came to 7 bases and at J to 7 bases, leaving 12 bases not matched to a gene. Germline loops: CDR1 GTSNPN, CDR2 SVGIG (reference sequence). This CDR3 is 14 amino acids long. The CDR3, as DNA: TGTGCCTACCACAAAGCGGGAGCGAGAAATGAGCAGTTCTTC. Protein: CAYHKAGARNEQFF. The variable domain in full, completed from reference TRBV30 and TRBJ2-1, reads SQTIHQWPATLVQPVGSPLSLECTVEGTSNPNLYWYRQAAGRGLQLLFYSVGIGQISSEVPQNLSASRPQDRQFILSSKKLLLSDSGFYLCAYHKAGARNEQFFGPGTRLTVL.

This clone was found a few times. The J gene is TRBJ2-7, the V gene TRBV5-1, with TRBD2 identical over 9 bases. Per germline, CDR1 SGHRS and CDR2 YFSETQ. Germline trimming cut 3 bases from V and 2 bases from J; bases unmatched to any gene: 3. The CDR3 contains 14 residues. CDR3 amino acids: CASSSPSGAYEQYF. The DNA of the CDR3 is TGCGCCAGCAGCTCCCCTAGCGGGGCCTACGAGCAGTACTTC.

The chain carries TRBV4-3 and TRBJ2-1; TRBD1 is a possible D gene (5 bases). This CDR3 comprises 15 residues. Germline lookup yields CDR1 LGHNA and CDR2 YSLEER. Trimming took 1 base from V and 3 from J, leaving 10 bases between them. As DNA, the CDR3 is TGCGCCAGCAGCCAAGTTGGTGACAGCTACAATGAGCAGTTCTTC. Translating gives CASSQVGDSYNEQFF.

CDR3 loop: CAISDATGARELFF. Written as DNA, the CDR3 is TGTGCCATCAGTGACGCCACAGGGGCCCGGGAGCTGTTTTTT. V and J are TRBV10-3 and TRBJ2-2, with TRBD1 matching 7 bases. J gave up 9 bases and V 3 bases, and 7 bases lay outside the gene matches. The CDR3 runs 14 residues. In germline, CDR1 is ENHRY, CDR2 SYGVKD.

This clone was seen a few times. J is TRBJ1-5 and V is TRBV7-2, with 7 bases that match TRBD1. J was trimmed by 7 bases and V by 5 bases; bases with no gene match: 8. Germline CDR1 and CDR2: SGHTA and FQGNSA. This CDR3 is 14 amino acids long. The CDR3 region is CASSVQGKGQPQHF. In DNA, the CDR3 is TGTGCCAGCAGCGTACAGGGGAAAGGACAGCCCCAGCATTTT. Complete variable domain (other parts from reference TRBV7-2 and TRBJ1-5): GAGVSQSPSNKVTEKGKDVELRCDPISGHTALYWYRQSLGQGLEFLIYFQGNSAPDKSGLPSDRFSAERTGGSVSTLTIQRTQQEDSAVYLCASSVQGKGQPQHFGDGTRLSIL.

This clone was observed a handful of times. The V and J genes are TRBV18 and TRBJ2-7; perhaps TRBD1 as D (5 bases). This CDR3 has 13 amino acids. Trimming left V 2 bases short and J 4 bases short, with 9 bases between. The germline V gene encodes CDR1 KGHSH and CDR2 LQKENI. The CDR3, as DNA: TGTGCCAGCTCACCAGAGGACAATTACGAGCAGTACTTC. Amino acids: CASSPEDNYEQYF.

This clone was observed a few times. This chain links TRBV15 with TRBJ2-1, with a possible D match to TRBD1 (6 bases). This CDR3 has 19 amino acids. The germline V gene encodes CDR1 LNHNV and CDR2 YYDKDF (reference sequence). The V and J ends lost 2 bases and 8 bases respectively, with 28 bases between them. CDR3 protein: CATSRYRSQGFGDTHEQFF. DNA for the CDR3: TGTGCCACCAGCAGATACCGAAGCCAGGGTTTCGGGGACACACATGAGCAGTTCTTC.

V usage is TRBV18 and J usage is TRBJ2-1, with 9 positions matching TRBD2. J gave up 11 bases and V 0 bases, and 8 bases lay outside the gene matches. The CDR3 covers 15 residues. Germline CDR1 reads KGHSH; CDR2 reads LQKENI. CDR3 bases: TGTGCCAGCTCACCACCTCAACTAGCGGGCAGTAAGCAGTTCTTC. It specifies CASSPPQLAGSKQFF.